The 10 T cell receptor beta chains listed next were all sequenced from one sample in a study of cytomegalovirus exposure and HLA in healthy donors. PCR was performed using 60 Vbeta and 13 Jbeta primers. Profiled with immunoSEQ multiplex PCR; TCRdb holds only in-frame clones, not every one. The repertoire consists of some 120,000 clones, with roughly 81% occurring once and the leading ten covering 1.1%. The source material was PBMCs. The receptors were gathered from a woman between 25 and 40 years old in good health and CMV-seronegative.

The chain couples TRBV28 to TRBJ2-7, with 8 bases matching TRBD1. Germline V gives CDR1 MDHEN, CDR2 SYDVKM. CDR3 size: 14 residues. V shed 7 bases, J shed 3 bases, and the junction held 8 bases outside the gene matches. Here the CDR3 reads CASMGTGGRYEQYF. The CDR3 DNA reads as TGTGCCAGCATGGGGACAGGAGGGCGCTACGAGCAGTACTTC.

The chain couples TRBV30 to TRBJ2-7; 11 positions match TRBD1. This CDR3 contains 14 residues. V was clipped by 7 bases and J by 3 bases; unmatched bases: 8. Germline V CDR1 and CDR2: GTSNPN, SVGIG (reference sequence). The CDR3 sequence is CAFSAGTGGYEQYF. CDR3 nucleotide sequence: TGTGCCTTTTCTGCGGGGACAGGGGGCTACGAGCAGTACTTC.

This clone was seen a few times. The CDR3, as DNA: TGCGCCAGCAGCCTCGGAGCTGGGGCCAACGTCCTGACTTTC. Translation gives CASSLGAGANVLTF. This chain uses TRBV4-3 with TRBJ2-6, with unresolved D. The CDR3 spans 14 residues. Trimming removed 4 bases at V and 2 bases at J, with 6 bases between. In germline, CDR1 is LGHNA, CDR2 YSLEER.

The chain combines TRBV30 with TRBJ2-5; D gene uncertain. Trimming shortened V by 8 bases and J by 2 bases, and 18 bases separated the two germline ends. In germline, CDR1 is GTSNPN, CDR2 SVGIG (reference sequence). This CDR3 contains 14 residues. This CDR3 reads CALAIGALQETQYF. CDR3 nucleotide sequence: TGTGCCCTTGCTATCGGAGCCCTACAAGAGACCCAGTACTTC.

Only one count was recorded for this clone. The rearrangement links TRBV7-9 to TRBJ2-3; 9 bases align to TRBD1. Germline loops: CDR1 SEHNR, CDR2 FQNEAQ (reference sequence). Losses at the gene ends were 4 bases for V and 4 bases for J; bases not matched to a gene: 6. CDR3 length: 15 amino acids. The CDR3 DNA sequence: TGTGCCAGCAGCTCGGGACAGGGCCTACCAGATACGCAGTATTTT. Amino acid sequence: CASSSGQGLPDTQYF.

The chain is built from TRBV21-1 and TRBJ1-5; TRBD1 reflects the table's D call only, with no check against the DNA. TRBV21-1 is given as a pseudogene. The CDR3 is 16 residues long. Here the CDR3 DNA reads TGTGCCAGCAGCACAGGAACAGGGGATCCCAATCAGCCCCAGCATTTT. Protein sequence: CASSTGTGDPNQPQHF.

This chain connects TRBV6-1 to TRBJ1-4, with D unclear. Germline V gives CDR1 MNHNS, CDR2 SASEGT. CDR3 length: 16 residues. The germline V and J ends were trimmed by 1 base and 0 bases, with 9 bases remaining between them. The CDR3 DNA sequence: TGTGCCAGCAGTGAAGGAGGGCTGTCAACTAATGAAAAACTGTTTTTT. Its translation is CASSEGGLSTNEKLFF.

The rearrangement links TRBV7-9 to TRBJ2-7; 8 bases are shared with TRBD1. The germline gives CDR1 SEHNR, CDR2 FQNEAQ (reference sequence). The CDR3 length is 17 residues. Trimming cost V 4 bases and J 2 bases; bases outside gene matches: 13. CDR3 bases: TGTGCCAGCAGCTCGCTACTAGGACAGGGTGACCCCTACGAGCAGTACTTC. It codes for CASSSLLGQGDPYEQYF.

The rearrangement links TRBV7-2 to TRBJ2-1, with D possibly matching TRBD2 (5 bases). V was clipped by 2 bases and J by 5 bases, with 10 bases between them. This CDR3 has 14 residues. Germline CDR1 and CDR2: SGHTA and FQGNSA. The CDR3 protein is CASSLFSGHNEQFF. The CDR3 DNA sequence: TGTGCCAGCAGCTTATTCAGCGGTCACAATGAGCAGTTCTTC.

The chain recombines TRBV12-5 with TRBJ2-1; the match to TRBD1 covers 8 bases. CDR1 and CDR2 from the germline V gene are LGHNT and FRNRAP. The CDR3 is 18 amino acids. V dropped 3 bases and J dropped 0; count of bases not matched to a gene: 10. The CDR3 DNA reads TGTGCTAGTGGTTTAGATAAGACCGGGACAGGCTCCTACAATGAGCAGTTCTTC. Translating gives CASGLDKTGTGSYNEQFF.